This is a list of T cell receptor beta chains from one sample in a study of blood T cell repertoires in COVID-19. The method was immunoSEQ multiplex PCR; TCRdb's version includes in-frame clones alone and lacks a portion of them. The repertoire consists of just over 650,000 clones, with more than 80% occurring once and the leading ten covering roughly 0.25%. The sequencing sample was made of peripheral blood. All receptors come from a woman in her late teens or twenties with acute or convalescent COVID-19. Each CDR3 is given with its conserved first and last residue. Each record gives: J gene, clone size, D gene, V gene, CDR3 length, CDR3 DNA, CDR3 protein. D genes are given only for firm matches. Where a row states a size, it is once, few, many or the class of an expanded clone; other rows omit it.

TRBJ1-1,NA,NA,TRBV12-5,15,TGTGCTAGTGGTTTGGTAACCTGGGGGCTGACTGAAGCTTTCTTT,CASGLVTWGLTEAFF
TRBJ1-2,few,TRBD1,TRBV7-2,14,TGTGCCAGCAGCTTAGATGCAGGGGGGACTGGCTACACCTTC,CASSLDAGGTGYTF
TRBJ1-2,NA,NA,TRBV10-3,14,TGTGCCATATCGCCTCGAACGGGACATTATGGCTACACCTTC,CAISPRTGHYGYTF
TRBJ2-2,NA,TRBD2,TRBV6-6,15,TGTGCCAGCCTATTGACGGGGGGTAGGATCGGGGAGCTGTTTTTT,CASLLTGGRIGELFF
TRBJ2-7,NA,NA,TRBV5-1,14,TGCGCCAGCAGCTTAGAGGACAGATACTACGAGCAGTACTTC,CASSLEDRYYEQYF
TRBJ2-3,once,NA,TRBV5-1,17,TGCGCCAGCAGCTTACAAACACGTCCCGCGCCGGGAGATACGCAGTATTTT,CASSLQTRPAPGDTQYF
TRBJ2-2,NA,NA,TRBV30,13,TGTGCCTTTATTCCTTTCTACACCGGGGAGCTGTTTTTT,CAFIPFYTGELFF
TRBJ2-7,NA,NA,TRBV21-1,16,TGTGCCAGCAGCAAATCCCCGCGAGGGCCCTCCTACGAGCAGTACTTC,CASSKSPRGPSYEQYF
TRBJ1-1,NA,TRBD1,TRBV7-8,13,TGTGCCAGCAGCGGTGGTGGGACAGGGAAAGCTTTCTTT,CASSGGGTGKAFF
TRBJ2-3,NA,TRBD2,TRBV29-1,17,TGCAGCGTCTCCCGGACTAGCGGGGGGGGGTACACAGATACGCAGTATTTT,CSVSRTSGGGYTDTQYF
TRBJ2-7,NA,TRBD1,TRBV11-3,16,TGTGCCAGCAGCCCCGTCGGGACAGGGAAATCCTACGAGCAGTACTTC,CASSPVGTGKSYEQYF
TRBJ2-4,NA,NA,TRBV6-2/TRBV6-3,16,TGTGCCAGCAGTTACCGGTCCGACAGAGACAAAAACATTCAGTACTTC,CASSYRSDRDKNIQYF
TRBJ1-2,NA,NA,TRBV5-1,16,TGCGCCAGCAGCCCTCGCCAGGGAGGTACAAGTTATGGCTACACCTTC,CASSPRQGGTSYGYTF
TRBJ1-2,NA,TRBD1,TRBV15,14,TGTGCCACCAGCAGGGACAGGGGTTACTATGGCTACACCTTC,CATSRDRGYYGYTF
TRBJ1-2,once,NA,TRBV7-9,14,TGTGCCAGCAGCTTAGGTGAGGCCCACTATGGCTACACCTTC,CASSLGEAHYGYTF
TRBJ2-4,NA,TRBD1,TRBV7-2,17,TGTGCCAGCAGCCATCAAACAGGGGCGCTAGCCAAAAACATTCAGTACTTC,CASSHQTGALAKNIQYF
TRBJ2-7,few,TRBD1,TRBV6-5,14,TGTGCCAGCAAGAGTCCAGGGGGCATCTACGAGCAGTACTTC,CASKSPGGIYEQYF
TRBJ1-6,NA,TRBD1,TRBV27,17,TGTGCCAGCAGTTTCGGGACAGGGTTTGTCGTAGATTCACCCCTCCACTTT,CASSFGTGFVVDSPLHF
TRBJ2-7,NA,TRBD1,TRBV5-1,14,TGCGCCAGCAGCCCTAGACAGGGGTTCCACGAGCAGTACTTC,CASSPRQGFHEQYF
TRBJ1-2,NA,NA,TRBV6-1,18,TGTGCCAGCAGTGAAGCTAAGGTCAGGGGAACAAAGAACTATGGCTACACCTTC,CASSEAKVRGTKNYGYTF
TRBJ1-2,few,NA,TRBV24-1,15,TGTGCCACCAGTGAATCGGTCCCGGGGAGGTATGGCTACACCTTC,CATSESVPGRYGYTF
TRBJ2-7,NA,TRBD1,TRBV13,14,TGTGCCAGCAGCTTGGGGACAGTGCGCGGCGAGCAGTACTTC,CASSLGTVRGEQYF
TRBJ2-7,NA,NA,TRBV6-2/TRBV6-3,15,TGTGCCAGCAGTTACTCGAAAAGGAGCTCCTACGAGCAGTACTTC,CASSYSKRSSYEQYF
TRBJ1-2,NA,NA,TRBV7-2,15,TGTGCCAGCAGCTTAGAATGGGCAGGGGCCCGGGGCTACACCTTC,CASSLEWAGARGYTF
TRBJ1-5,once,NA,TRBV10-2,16,TGCGCCAGCAGTGATCCCACGTTCAGGGGCAATCAGCCCCAGCATTTT,CASSDPTFRGNQPQHF
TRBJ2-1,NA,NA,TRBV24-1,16,TGTGCCACCAGTGAGCCCCGGAGTAGCTCCTACAATGAGCAGTTCTTC,CATSEPRSSSYNEQFF
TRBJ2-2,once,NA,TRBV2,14,TGTGCCAGGGGCGGACCAGGGGACACCGGGGAGCTGTTTTTT,CARGGPGDTGELFF
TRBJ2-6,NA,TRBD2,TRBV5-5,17,TGTGCCAGCACCCCCAAGGGGTCGGGAGGTGGGGCCAACGTCCTGACTTTC,CASTPKGSGGGANVLTF
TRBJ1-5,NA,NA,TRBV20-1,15,TGCAGTGCTAGTCCGTCCGGCAGGGCGGGGGAGCCCCAGCATTTT,CSASPSGRAGEPQHF
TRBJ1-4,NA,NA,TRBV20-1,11,TGCAGTGCTAGCGGTAATGAAAAACTGTTTTTT,CSASGNEKLFF
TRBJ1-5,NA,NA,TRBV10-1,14,TGCGCCAGCAGTGAGGGCGAGGGTCGGCAGCCCCAGCATTTT,CASSEGEGRQPQHF
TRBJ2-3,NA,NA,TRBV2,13,TGTGCCAGCAGCGTCGGTAGCACAGATACGCAGTATTTT,CASSVGSTDTQYF
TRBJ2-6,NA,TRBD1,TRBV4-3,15,TGCGCCAGCAGCCAAGTAGGGGGCGGGGCCAACGTCCTGACTTTC,CASSQVGGGANVLTF
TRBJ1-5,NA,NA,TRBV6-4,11,TGTGCCAGCAGTGACGGCCAGCCCCAGCATTTT,CASSDGQPQHF
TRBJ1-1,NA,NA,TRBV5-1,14,TGCGCCAGCAGCTTGAGTGGAGCGAACACTGAAGCTTTCTTT,CASSLSGANTEAFF
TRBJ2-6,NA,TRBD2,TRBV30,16,TGTGCCTGGACAGGCGCGGGGGGAATTGGGGCCAACGTCCTGACTTTC,CAWTGAGGIGANVLTF
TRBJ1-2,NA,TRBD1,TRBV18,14,TGTGCCAGCTCACCGGGACAGAAGAACTATGGCTACACCTTC,CASSPGQKNYGYTF
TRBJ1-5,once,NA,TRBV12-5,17,TGTGCTAGTGGTTTGGTACAGGTGGACGGTAGCAATCAGCCCCAGCATTTT,CASGLVQVDGSNQPQHF
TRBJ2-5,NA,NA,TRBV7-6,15,TGTGCCAGCAGCTTATTGGGCTCGACGAAAGAGACCCAGTACTTC,CASSLLGSTKETQYF
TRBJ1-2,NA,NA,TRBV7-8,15,TGTGCCAGCAGCGCAACCGGGACAACTAACTATGGCTACACCTTC,CASSATGTTNYGYTF
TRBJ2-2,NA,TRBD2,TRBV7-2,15,TGTGCCAGCAGCTTAGCTCACGGGGGGGCCGGGGAGCTGTTTTTT,CASSLAHGGAGELFF
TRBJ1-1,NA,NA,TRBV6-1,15,TGTGCCAGCAGTGAACCCCGCCGCGGGAACACTGAAGCTTTCTTT,CASSEPRRGNTEAFF
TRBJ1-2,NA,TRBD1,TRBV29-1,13,TGCAGCACCGGACAGGGGGCGGGCTATGGCTACACCTTC,CSTGQGAGYGYTF
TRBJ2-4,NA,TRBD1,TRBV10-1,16,TGCGCCAGCATGCGGGGACAGGGGGAGGCCAAAAACATTCAGTACTTC,CASMRGQGEAKNIQYF
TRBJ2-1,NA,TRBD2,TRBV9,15,TGTGCCAGCAGCGTAGGCGGGGGGGCGGAGAATGAGCAGTTCTTC,CASSVGGGAENEQFF
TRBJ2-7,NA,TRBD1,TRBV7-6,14,TGTGCCAGCAGCACGAACAGGGGCTCCTACGAGCAGTACTTC,CASSTNRGSYEQYF
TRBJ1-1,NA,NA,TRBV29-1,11,TGCAGCGTTGTGGCTGGCACTGAAGCTTTCTTT,CSVVAGTEAFF
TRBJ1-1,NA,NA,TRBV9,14,TGTGCCAGCAGCCCCCGCAGGTCTAACACTGAAGCTTTCTTT,CASSPRRSNTEAFF
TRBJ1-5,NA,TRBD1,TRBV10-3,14,TGTGCCATCAGTGTACAGGGGGGAGGTCAGCCCCAGCATTTT,CAISVQGGGQPQHF
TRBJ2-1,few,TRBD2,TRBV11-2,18,TGTGCCAGCAGCCCCGGGACTAGCGGGGGGGCAAGGTACAATGAGCAGTTCTTC,CASSPGTSGGARYNEQFF